This T cell receptor (beta chain) was sequenced in a study of blood T cell repertoires in COVID-19. Across the whole study: From the United States, Italy and Spain came samples of acute and convalescent COVID-19. In each case, the material was cDNA or gDNA derived from T cells, B-cell-depleted T cells, or PBMCs.

Seattle participants joined during active infection and were tracked over time. Original data processing: Nucleated cell number was recorded as an estimate derived from reference gene primer amplification. Using immunoSEQ multiplex PCR, the repertoire was profiled, and TCRdb retains in-frame clones only, with some absent. That table is the source of V, J and clone size, and D and trimming were worked out from the DNA. Among about 210,000 clones listed, less than 85% were seen once. Trimming removed 4 bases at V and 5 bases at J, with 15 bases between. This CDR3 has 14 amino acids. From germline, CDR1 is SGHTS and CDR2 YDEGEE.

The sequenced sample consisted of peripheral blood. The source of this sequence is a woman over 75 with COVID-19, enrolled during active disease. This sequence joins TRBV5-8 and TRBJ1-2, with a possible D match to TRBD1 (5 bases). CDR3 sequence: CASSRVGLGYGYTF. In nucleotides, the CDR3 is TGTGCCAGCAGCCGGGTGGGGCTGGGGTATGGCTACACCTTC.